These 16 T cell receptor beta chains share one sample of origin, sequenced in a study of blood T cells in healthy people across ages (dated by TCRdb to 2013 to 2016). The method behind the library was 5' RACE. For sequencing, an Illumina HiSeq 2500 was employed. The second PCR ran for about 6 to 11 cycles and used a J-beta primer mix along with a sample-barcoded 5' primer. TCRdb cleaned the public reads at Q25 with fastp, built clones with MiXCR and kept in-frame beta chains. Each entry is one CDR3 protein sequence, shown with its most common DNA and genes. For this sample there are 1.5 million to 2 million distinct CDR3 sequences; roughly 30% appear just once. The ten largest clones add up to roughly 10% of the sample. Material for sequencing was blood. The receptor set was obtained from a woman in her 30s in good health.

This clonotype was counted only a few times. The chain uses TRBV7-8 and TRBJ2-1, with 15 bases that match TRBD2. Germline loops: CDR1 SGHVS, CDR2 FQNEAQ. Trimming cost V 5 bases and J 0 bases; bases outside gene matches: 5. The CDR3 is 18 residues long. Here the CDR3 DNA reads TGTGCCAGCAGCCTTGGACTAGCGGGAGGGGACTCCTACAATGAGCAGTTCTTC. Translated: CASSLGLAGGDSYNEQFF.

CDR3: CVAKRGQETQYF. For the CDR3, the DNA is TGTGTCGCGAAGCGTGGGCAAGAGACCCAGTACTTC. The chain couples TRBV27 to TRBJ2-5; the D is unclear. The CDR3 contains 12 residues. CDR1 and CDR2 from the germline V gene are MNHEY and SMNVEV (reference sequence).

In DNA, the CDR3 is TGTGCCAGCAGTTTTGCAGGGCGGGGAGGCTACACCTTC. Its protein is CASSFAGRGGYTF. The chain links TRBV12-3 or TRBV12-4 to TRBJ1-2; D may be TRBD1 (5 bases). The CDR3 loop spans 13 amino acids. Trimming removed 3 bases from V and 8 bases from J, with 13 bases in between.

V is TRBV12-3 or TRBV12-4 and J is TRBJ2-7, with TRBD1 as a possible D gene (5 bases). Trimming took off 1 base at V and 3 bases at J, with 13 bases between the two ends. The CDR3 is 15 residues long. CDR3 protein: CASSLGPGRLYEQYF. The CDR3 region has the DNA TGTGCCAGCAGTTTAGGACCAGGGCGCCTCTACGAGCAGTACTTC.

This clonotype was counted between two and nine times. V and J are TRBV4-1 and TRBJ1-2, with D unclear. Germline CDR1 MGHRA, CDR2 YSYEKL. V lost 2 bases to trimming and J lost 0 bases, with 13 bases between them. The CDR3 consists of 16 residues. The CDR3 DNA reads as TGCGCCAGCAGCCAAATGGACGGGCAAGCTAACTATGGCTACACCTTC. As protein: CASSQMDGQANYGYTF.

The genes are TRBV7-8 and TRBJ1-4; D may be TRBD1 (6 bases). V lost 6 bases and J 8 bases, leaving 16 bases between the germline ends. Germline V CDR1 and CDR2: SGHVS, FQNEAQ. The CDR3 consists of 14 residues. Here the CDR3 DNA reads TGTGCCAGCAGTACCGCAGGGGCGGAGGAAAAACTGTTTTTT. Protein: CASSTAGAEEKLFF. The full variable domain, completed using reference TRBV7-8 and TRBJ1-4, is GAGVSQSPRYKVAKRGQDVALRCDPISGHVSLFWYQQALGQGPEFLTYFQNEAQLDKSGLPSDRFFAERPEGSVSTLKIQRTQQEDSAVYLCASSTAGAEEKLFFGSGTQLSVL.

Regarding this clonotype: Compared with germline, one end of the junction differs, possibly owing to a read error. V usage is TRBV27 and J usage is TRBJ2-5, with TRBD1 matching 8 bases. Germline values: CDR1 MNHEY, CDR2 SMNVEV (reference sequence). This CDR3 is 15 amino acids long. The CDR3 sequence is CTSSPRRQGKETQYF. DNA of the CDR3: TGTACCAGCAGTCCCCGCCGACAGGGGAAAGAGACCCAGTACTTC.

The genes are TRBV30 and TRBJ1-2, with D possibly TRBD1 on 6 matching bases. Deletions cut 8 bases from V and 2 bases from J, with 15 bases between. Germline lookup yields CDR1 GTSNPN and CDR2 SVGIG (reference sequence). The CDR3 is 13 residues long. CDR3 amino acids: CARTGGQNYGYTF. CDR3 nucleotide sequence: TGTGCCAGAACGGGGGGGCAGAACTATGGCTACACCTTC.

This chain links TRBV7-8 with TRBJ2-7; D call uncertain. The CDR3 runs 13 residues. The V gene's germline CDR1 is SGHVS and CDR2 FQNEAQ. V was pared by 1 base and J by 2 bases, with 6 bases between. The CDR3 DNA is TGTGCCAGCAGCTTAGATTACCCCTACGAGCAGTACTTC. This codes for CASSLDYPYEQYF.

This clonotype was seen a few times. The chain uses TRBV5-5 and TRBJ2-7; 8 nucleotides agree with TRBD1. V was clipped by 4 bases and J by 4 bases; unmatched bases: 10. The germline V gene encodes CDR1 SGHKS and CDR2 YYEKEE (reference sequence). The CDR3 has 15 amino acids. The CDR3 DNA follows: TGTGCCAGCAGCCTTGACAGGGGTGGGTTATACGAGCAGTACTTC. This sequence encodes CASSLDRGGLYEQYF.

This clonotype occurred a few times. The CDR3 coding sequence is TGCAGTGCCCCGAGGCCGGGGACGAGCTCCTACGAGCAGTACTTC. This encodes CSAPRPGTSSYEQYF. The chain combines TRBV20-1 with TRBJ2-7; D may match TRBD1 or TRBD2 (5 bases each). Germline V gives CDR1 DFQATT, CDR2 SNEGSKA (reference sequence). The ends were cut back, 6 bases at V and 0 bases at J, with 18 bases in the middle. The CDR3 sequence is 15 residues long.

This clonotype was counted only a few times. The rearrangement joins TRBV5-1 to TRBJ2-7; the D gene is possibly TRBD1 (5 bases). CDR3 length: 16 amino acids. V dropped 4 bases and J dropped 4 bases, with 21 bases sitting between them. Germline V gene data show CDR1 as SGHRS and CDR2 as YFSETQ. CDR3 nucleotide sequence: TGCGCCAGCAGCCCAGGCCAGGGTGGCCTCTTATACGAGCAGTACTTC. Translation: CASSPGQGGLLYEQYF.

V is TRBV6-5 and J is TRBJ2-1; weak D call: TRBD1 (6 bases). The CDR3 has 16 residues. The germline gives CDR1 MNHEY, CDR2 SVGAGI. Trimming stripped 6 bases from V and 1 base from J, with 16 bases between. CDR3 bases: TGTGCCAGCAGCAGGACAGCCCAAGGGTCCTACAATGAGCAGTTCTTC. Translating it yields CASSRTAQGSYNEQFF.

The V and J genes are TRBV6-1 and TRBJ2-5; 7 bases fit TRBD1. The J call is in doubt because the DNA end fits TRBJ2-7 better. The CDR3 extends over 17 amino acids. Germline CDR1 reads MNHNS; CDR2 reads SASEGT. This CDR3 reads CASSEFNFARGLYEQYF. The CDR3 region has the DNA TGTGCCAGCAGTGAATTTAATTTCGCCAGGGGGTTATACGAGCAGTACTTC.

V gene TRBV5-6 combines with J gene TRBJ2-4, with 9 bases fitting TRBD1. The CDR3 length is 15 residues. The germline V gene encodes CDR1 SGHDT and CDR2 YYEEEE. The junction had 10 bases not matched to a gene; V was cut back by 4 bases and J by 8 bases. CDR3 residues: CASSEGTGSRDIQYF. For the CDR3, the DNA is TGTGCCAGCAGCGAAGGGACAGGGAGTCGGGACATTCAGTACTTC.

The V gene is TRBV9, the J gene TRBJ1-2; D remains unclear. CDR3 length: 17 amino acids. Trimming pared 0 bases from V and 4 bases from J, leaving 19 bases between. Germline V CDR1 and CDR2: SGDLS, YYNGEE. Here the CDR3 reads CASSVEASITEVYGYTF. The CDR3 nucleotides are TGTGCCAGCAGCGTAGAGGCCAGCATAACGGAGGTCTATGGCTACACCTTC.